These 27 T cell receptor beta chains were all obtained from the same sample, sequenced in a study of T cells in Graves' hyperthyroidism and ophthalmopathy. RNA transcripts provided the source from which TCR beta CDR3 regions were amplified. HTBI primers were the set used in a first-round RT-PCR of the TCR CDR3. TCRdb re-analysed the multiplex PCR reads in MiXCR, keeping a single row per CDR3 protein. Of more than 300,000 distinct CDR3 sequences listed, approximately 15% are singletons. Sample: blood. The receptor set was obtained from a woman in her 30s with Graves' ophthalmopathy.

The chain has TRBV4-1 and TRBJ2-3; no clear D. V lost 4 bases and J lost 2, with 7 bases in between. Germline V gene data show CDR1 as MGHRA and CDR2 as YSYEKL. The CDR3 contains 13 residues. DNA for the CDR3: TGCGCCAGCAGCCCTATAAACACAGATACGCAGTATTTT. Amino acids: CASSPINTDTQYF.

This clonotype was seen many times. The V and J genes are TRBV12-5 and TRBJ2-1, with a weak D call TRBD2 (6 bases). V was cut by 5 bases and J by 5 bases, with 13 bases left in between. This CDR3 spans 14 amino acids. The V gene's germline CDR1 is LGHNT and CDR2 FRNRAP. CDR3 DNA sequence: TGTGCTAGTGGTAGGGGACTCATCGACAATGAGCAGTTCTTC. Translating it yields CASGRGLIDNEQFF.

This clonotype has more than one count but fewer than ten. V usage is TRBV19 and J usage is TRBJ1-1, with D perhaps matching TRBD1 (5 bases). The V end lost 0 bases, the J end lost 5 bases, and 13 bases lay between the germline ends. The CDR3 covers 15 residues. CDR1 is LNHDA, CDR2 SQIVND, per germline (reference sequence). As DNA, the CDR3 is TGTGCCAGTAGTATAGATGGACAACCGGGGACTGAAGCTTTCTTT. Translating gives CASSIDGQPGTEAFF.

This clonotype has ten or more counts. The chain has TRBV13 and TRBJ1-1; weak D call: TRBD1 (5 bases). This CDR3 is built from 14 residues. CDR1 is PRHDT, CDR2 FYEKMQ, per germline (reference sequence). V was trimmed by 9 bases and J by 4 bases, leaving 18 bases between them. CDR3 amino acids: CARVGGGASTEAFF. In nucleotides, the CDR3 is TGTGCCAGGGTGGGTGGAGGGGCGAGCACTGAAGCTTTCTTT.

Ten or more counts support this clonotype. V gene TRBV6-1 combines with J gene TRBJ2-5; D is unclear. The CDR3 is 15 residues long. V was trimmed by 1 base and J by 5 bases, leaving 14 bases between them. Germline CDR1 and CDR2: MNHNS and SASEGT. The CDR3 region has the DNA TGTGCCAGCAGTGAAGAAGAGAGCCCTTTGGAGACCCAGTACTTC. Translated: CASSEEESPLETQYF.

This clonotype has only a few counts. The chain combines TRBV6-1 with TRBJ1-3, with D unresolved. Looked up from germline, CDR1 is MNHNS and CDR2 is SASEGT. The CDR3 runs to 13 residues. The V end was cut by 6 bases, the J end by 2 bases, with 8 bases between. The CDR3 reads CASSQRPGNTIYF. The CDR3 DNA is TGTGCCAGCAGCCAGAGGCCTGGAAACACCATATATTTT.

This clonotype was picked up a small number of times. V is TRBV5-1 and J is TRBJ2-5, with 9 bases that match TRBD1. Germline V lookup: CDR1 SGHRS, CDR2 YFSETQ. With 3 bases clipped from V and 5 bases from J, the junction kept 11 bases outside the gene matches. The CDR3 extends over 16 amino acids. The CDR3 here is CASSSTGTGNTETQYF. In nucleotides, the CDR3 is TGCGCCAGCAGCTCGACCGGGACAGGGAATACGGAGACCCAGTACTTC.

This chain uses TRBV27 with TRBJ1-1; D gene ambiguous. In germline, CDR1 is MNHEY, CDR2 SMNVEV (reference sequence). V was cut by 4 bases and J by 1 base, with 7 bases left in between. The length of the CDR3 is 13 residues. CDR3 amino acids: CASSSMPNTEAFF. For the CDR3, the DNA is TGTGCCAGCAGTTCTATGCCGAACACTGAAGCTTTCTTT.

This clonotype has at least ten counts. The V and J genes are TRBV2 and TRBJ2-5; 7 nucleotides line up with TRBD2. There are 17 residues in the CDR3. CDR1 and CDR2 (germline): SNHLY, FYNNEI. V dropped 6 bases and J dropped 3; count of bases not matched to a gene: 16. The CDR3 protein is CASRSVGLRGSEETQYF. As DNA, the CDR3 is TGTGCCAGCAGATCCGTCGGCTTGCGGGGGAGCGAAGAGACCCAGTACTTC. The full variable domain, its missing parts supplied by reference TRBV2 and TRBJ2-5, is EPEVTQTPSHQVTQMGQEVILRCVPISNHLYFYWYRQILGQKVEFLVSFYNNEISEKSEIFDDQFSVERPDGSNFTLKIRSTKLEDSAMYFCASRSVGLRGSEETQYFGPGTRLLVL.

This clonotype occurred many times. This chain links TRBV3-1 with TRBJ2-1, with D possibly being TRBD1 (5 bases). The CDR3 extends over 16 amino acids. V lost 1 base and J 5 bases, leaving 15 bases between the germline ends. The germline gives CDR1 LGHDT, CDR2 YNNKEL (reference sequence). In DNA form, the CDR3 reads TGTGCCAGCAGCCAAGTTGTCAGGGAACCCAACAATGAGCAGTTCTTC. Translating it yields CASSQVVREPNNEQFF.

This clonotype was found many times. The V gene is TRBV20-1, the J gene TRBJ1-4, with D possibly being TRBD1 (6 bases). V lost 6 bases and J lost 5, with 13 bases in between. Germline V gives CDR1 DFQATT, CDR2 SNEGSKA (reference sequence). The CDR3 has 13 amino acids. The CDR3 reads CSALSQGNEKLFF. In nucleotides, the CDR3 is TGCAGTGCGTTAAGTCAGGGGAATGAAAAACTGTTTTTT.

This clonotype was observed a handful of times. The chain combines TRBV24-1 with TRBJ1-1; 7 bases fit TRBD1. V lost 12 bases and J lost 6; bases outside the gene matches: 18. Germline V CDR1 and CDR2: KGHDR, SFDVKD. The CDR3 runs to 15 residues. The CDR3 sequence: CAPTAADRARPEAFF. The CDR3 region has the DNA TGTGCCCCCACAGCCGCCGACAGGGCCAGGCCTGAAGCTTTCTTT.

This clonotype was found a few times. The chain has TRBV24-1 and TRBJ2-1; D perhaps matches TRBD1 (6 bases). Germline V lookup: CDR1 KGHDR, CDR2 SFDVKD. Trimming cost V 3 bases and J 5 bases, with 10 bases left between them. CDR3 size: 14 residues. The CDR3 DNA sequence: TGTGCCACCAGTGATCCTCCAGGGGACAATGAGCAGTTCTTC. Protein product: CATSDPPGDNEQFF.

This clonotype was recorded once. V is TRBV19 and J is TRBJ2-2; 8 nucleotides match TRBD1. Looked up from germline, CDR1 is LNHDA and CDR2 is SQIVND (reference sequence). The CDR3 sequence is 13 residues long. J lost 6 bases, V lost 4 bases, and 1 base had no gene match. The CDR3 coding sequence is TGTGCCAGTAGTAAGACAGGGGCCGGGGAGCTGTTTTTT. Protein: CASSKTGAGELFF.

This clonotype was found many times. DNA for the CDR3: TGCAGTGCGCTCCATCCGGGACAGGGTGGCCGGGAGCTGTTTTTT. This sequence encodes CSALHPGQGGRELFF. This sequence joins TRBV20-1 and TRBJ2-2; TRBD1 matches 9 bases. The CDR3 is 15 residues long. Germline V lookup: CDR1 DFQATT, CDR2 SNEGSKA (reference sequence). J lost 9 bases, V lost 6 bases, and 14 bases had no gene match.

The table lists this clonotype with a few counts. V is TRBV24-1 and J is TRBJ1-2; D is unclear. Trimming pared 1 base from V and 9 bases from J, leaving 8 bases between. The CDR3 loop spans 12 amino acids. Per the germline V gene, CDR1 is KGHDR and CDR2 is SFDVKD. Here the CDR3 DNA reads TGTGCCACCAGTGATTTTCTTCAAAGCTACACCTTC. This codes for CATSDFLQSYTF.

This clonotype has at least ten counts. The chain joins TRBV10-1 to TRBJ2-7; 8 positions agree with TRBD1. The CDR3 sequence is 15 residues long. The germline CDR1 and CDR2 sequences are WNHNN and SYGVQD (reference sequence). The V segment lost 6 bases and the J segment 4 bases; nucleotides outside the gene matches: 11. This CDR3 reads CASSPYRDRIYEQYF. The CDR3 DNA follows: TGCGCCAGCAGCCCATACCGGGACAGGATTTACGAGCAGTACTTC.

This clonotype has ten or more counts. The chain combines TRBV27 with TRBJ1-6; 8 bases are shared with TRBD1. Losses at the gene ends were 5 bases for V and 7 bases for J; bases not matched to a gene: 4. Germline loops: CDR1 MNHEY, CDR2 SMNVEV (reference sequence). The CDR3 consists of 14 residues. DNA for the CDR3: TGTGCCAGCAGTCCGACAGGGGTGAATTCACCCCTCCACTTT. Its translation is CASSPTGVNSPLHF.

The chain links TRBV19 to TRBJ2-5; TRBD1 matches at 8 bases. The J segment lost 2 bases and the V segment lost 6 bases, leaving 8 bases of the junction unmatched. Germline V lookup: CDR1 LNHDA, CDR2 SQIVND (reference sequence). The CDR3 totals 15 residues. The CDR3 DNA reads as TGTGCCAGTAGCCTACCGGGGACAGGTCAAGAGACCCAGTACTTC. It translates to CASSLPGTGQETQYF.

Ten or more counts support this clonotype. This sequence joins TRBV20-1 and TRBJ2-3, with 9 nucleotides matching TRBD2. The germline V gene has CDR1 DFQATT and CDR2 SNEGSKA (reference sequence). With V trimmed by 5 bases and J by 0 bases, 6 bases remained unmatched. The CDR3 runs 15 residues. The CDR3 region has the DNA TGCAGTGCTGGAGGAACTAGCGGGAGCACAGATACGCAGTATTTT. It translates to CSAGGTSGSTDTQYF.

In this sample, this clonotype turned up a few times. The chain links TRBV7-2 to TRBJ1-6; TRBD1 might be the D (6 bases). Germline V gene lookup returns CDR1 SGHTA and CDR2 FQGNSA. V was cut by 4 bases and J by 5 bases, with 18 bases left in between. The CDR3 runs to 17 residues. The CDR3 coding sequence is TGTGCCAGCAGCTCCCAACTAAACAGGGCCAATAATTCACCCCTCCACTTT. As protein: CASSSQLNRANNSPLHF.

This clonotype appeared a few times. A clone one base away is much larger, so this may be a read error. The V call is TRBV18, the J call TRBJ2-2; 8 nucleotides agree with TRBD1. CDR1 is KGHSH and CDR2 is LQKENI in the germline V gene. Losses at the gene ends were 3 bases for V and 3 bases for J; bases not matched to a gene: 3. CDR3 length: 15 amino acids. CDR3 nucleotides: TGTGCCAGCTCACCGGGGACAGGCTACACCGGGGAGCTGTTTTTT. It translates to CASSPGTGYTGELFF.

This clonotype was picked up many times. The chain joins TRBV6-2 or TRBV6-3 to TRBJ2-3; 10 bases line up with TRBD2. CDR1 MNHEY and CDR2 SVGEGT come from the germline V gene. There are 17 residues in the CDR3. V lost 10 bases, J lost 0 bases, and 13 bases stayed unmatched. The CDR3 is CAIDSGGPFRSTDTQYF. The CDR3 DNA sequence: TGTGCCATCGATAGCGGGGGGCCCTTCCGTAGCACAGATACGCAGTATTTT.

This clonotype was observed many times. The CDR3 reads CASSLTSGYQETQYF. The CDR3 DNA reads TGTGCCAGCAGCCTCACTAGCGGATACCAAGAGACCCAGTACTTC. The gene calls are TRBV12-3 or TRBV12-4 and TRBJ2-5; 8 nucleotides align to TRBD2. This CDR3 contains 15 residues. V was clipped by 6 bases and J by 0 bases; unmatched bases: 6.

Many counts were recorded for this clonotype. V gene TRBV13 combines with J gene TRBJ2-1; 9 positions match TRBD2. Trimming cost V 5 bases and J 12 bases; bases outside gene matches: 14. Germline lookup yields CDR1 PRHDT and CDR2 FYEKMQ (reference sequence). The CDR3 length is 15 residues. CDR3 nucleotide sequence: TGTGCCAGCAGCAGGGGGCGGGGGGGCCTGAATCGGCAGTTCTTC. Protein sequence: CASSRGRGGLNRQFF.

This clonotype has at least ten counts. The gene calls are TRBV28 and TRBJ1-2; D is undetermined. V lost 5 bases, J lost 7 bases, and 11 bases lay in between. This CDR3 region has 12 residues. Looked up from germline, CDR1 is MDHEN and CDR2 is SYDVKM. CDR3 DNA: TGTGCCAGCAGTGGAGGGCTGGGTGGCTACACCTTC. Residues: CASSGGLGGYTF.

This clonotype was picked up many times. The V call is TRBV28, the J call TRBJ2-7, with 7 bases that match TRBD2. The J segment lost 7 bases and the V segment lost 4 bases, leaving 13 bases of the junction unmatched. Germline V gene sequence: CDR1 MDHEN, CDR2 SYDVKM. The CDR3 is 15 amino acids. The CDR3 sequence is CASSSIHPTRGEQYF. CDR3 nucleotides: TGTGCCAGCAGTTCAATCCACCCCACGCGGGGGGAGCAGTACTTC.